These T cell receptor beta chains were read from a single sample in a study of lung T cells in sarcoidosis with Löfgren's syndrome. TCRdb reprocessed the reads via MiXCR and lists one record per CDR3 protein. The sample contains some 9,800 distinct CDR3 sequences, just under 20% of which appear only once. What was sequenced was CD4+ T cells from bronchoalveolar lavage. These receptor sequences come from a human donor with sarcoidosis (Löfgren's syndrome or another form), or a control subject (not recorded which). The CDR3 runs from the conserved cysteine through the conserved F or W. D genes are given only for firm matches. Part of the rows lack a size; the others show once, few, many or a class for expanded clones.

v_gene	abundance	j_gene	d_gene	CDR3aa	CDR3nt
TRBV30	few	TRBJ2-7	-	CAWSEIVLGGNYEQYF	TGTGCCTGGAGTGAAATAGTTTTGGGGGGAAACTACGAGCAGTACTTC
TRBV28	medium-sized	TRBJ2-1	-	CASNRQALTYNEQFF	TGTGCCAGTAACAGGCAGGCCCTTACCTACAATGAGCAGTTCTTC
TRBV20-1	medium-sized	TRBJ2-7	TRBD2	CSARPLGRAGVDEQYF	TGCAGTGCTAGACCCTTGGGGCGAGCGGGAGTAGACGAGCAGTACTTC
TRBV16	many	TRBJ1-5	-	CASSRGGDQPQHF	TGTGCCAGCAGCCGGGGGGGAGATCAGCCCCAGCATTTT
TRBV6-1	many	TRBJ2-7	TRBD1	CASRGQGFGEQYF	TGTGCCTCCCGTGGACAGGGCTTTGGAGAGCAGTACTTC
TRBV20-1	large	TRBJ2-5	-	CSARKVQKETQYF	TGCAGTGCTAGAAAGGTCCAGAAAGAGACCCAGTACTTC
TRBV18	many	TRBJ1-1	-	CASSPLGEGREAFF	TGTGCCAGCTCACCCCTCGGGGAGGGAAGGGAAGCTTTCTTT
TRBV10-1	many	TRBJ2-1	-	CASSVLGNNYNEQFF	TGCGCCAGCAGTGTCTTGGGAAACAACTACAATGAGCAGTTCTTC
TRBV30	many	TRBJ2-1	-	CAWRASGSRPFF	TGTGCCTGGAGAGCCTCCGGGAGCCGCCCGTTCTTC
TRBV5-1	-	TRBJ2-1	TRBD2	CASSLVAGGHNEQFF	TGCGCCAGCAGCTTGGTCGCGGGGGGGCACAATGAGCAGTTCTTC
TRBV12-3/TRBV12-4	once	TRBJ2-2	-	CASSLGGTWELFF	TGCGCCAGCAGCCTCGGGGGTACCTGGGAGCTGTTTTTT
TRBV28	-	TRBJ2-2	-	CASSLDLAANTGELFF	TGTGCCAGCAGTTTAGACTTAGCGGCGAACACCGGGGAGCTGTTTTTT
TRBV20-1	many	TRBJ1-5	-	CSAPRSGLSDQPQHF	TGCAGTGCTCCACGTTCAGGGTTAAGTGATCAGCCCCAGCATTTT
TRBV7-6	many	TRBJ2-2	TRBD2	CASSTVAGVSFNEELFF	TGTGCCAGCAGCACCGTAGCGGGAGTGAGTTTTAACGAGGAGCTGTTTTTT
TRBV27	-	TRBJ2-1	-	CANSRTSSIGRNEQLF	TGTGCCAACAGTCGAACTAGCTCAATAGGGAGGAATGAGCAGCTCTTC
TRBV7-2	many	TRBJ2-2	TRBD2	CASSFGGSAGTGELFF	TGTGCCAGCAGCTTCGGCGGGAGCGCCGGAACCGGGGAGCTGTTTTTT
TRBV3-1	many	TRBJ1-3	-	CASSPHLTVYSGNTIYF	TGTGCCAGCAGCCCACACCTGACCGTTTACTCTGGAAACACCATATATTTT
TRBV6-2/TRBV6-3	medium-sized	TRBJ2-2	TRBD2	CATKPLAGGHGELFF	TGTGCCACCAAACCCCTAGCGGGGGGGCACGGGGAGCTGTTTTTT
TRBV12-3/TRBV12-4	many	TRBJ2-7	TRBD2	CASSLGGGSEQYF	TGTGCCAGCAGTTTAGGGGGAGGGTCCGAGCAGTACTTC
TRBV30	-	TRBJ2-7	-	CAWSVPGRPPGHEQYF	TGTGCCTGGAGTGTCCCGGGACGGCCCCCTGGCCACGAGCAGTACTTC